These 2 T cell receptor beta chains were sequenced from one sample in a study of CD8 T cells in ankylosing spondylitis. General observations from the study: It appeared that ankylosing spondylitis blood was characterized by a TCR beta motif of about eight highly homologous variants.

These receptors have no known antigen. TCRdb fed the 5' RACE reads into MiXCR, producing one record per CDR3 protein. The sample lists around 140,000 distinct CDR3 sequences, approximately 17% occurring once. The sample was blood, either unsorted or a sorted T cell fraction (not recorded which). These receptor sequences come from a male donor with ankylosing spondylitis.

This chain uses TRBV7-8 with TRBJ2-1; D is unclear. The CDR3 is made up of 17 amino acids. Germline V lookup: CDR1 SGHVS, CDR2 FQNEAQ. Trimming pared 5 bases from V and 5 bases from J, leaving 22 bases between. Here the CDR3 DNA reads TGTGCCAGCAGCAAGCCCCGGACGGAAAGACCAAACAATGAGCAGTTCTTC. Residues: CASSKPRTERPNNEQFF.

In nucleotides, the CDR3 is TGTGCCAGCAGTGAAAGGGACCTCTCGGCCCAGGAGACCCAGTACTTC. Residues: CASSERDLSAQETQYF. The rearrangement joins TRBV6-1 to TRBJ2-5; D assignment may be TRBD1 or TRBD2 (5 bases each). V was shortened by 2 bases and J by 5 bases, with 18 bases between the two germline ends. This CDR3 contains 16 residues. Germline CDR1 and CDR2: MNHNS and SASEGT.